In this sample, the clone carrying this T cell receptor beta chain turned up many times. The antigen is undetermined. Regions amplified from RNA transcripts were the TCR beta CDR3 regions. An initial round of RT-PCR targeting the TCR CDR3 relied on the HTBI primer set. In TCRdb, the multiplex PCR reads were re-called with MiXCR into one record per CDR3 protein. The table records roughly 150,000 distinct CDR3 sequences, 9.4% of them present only once. V lost 3 bases and J lost 0, with 8 bases in between. The CDR3 length is 15 residues. This entry belongs to a study of T cells in Graves' hyperthyroidism and ophthalmopathy. The study excluded patients with uncontrolled infection, other autoimmune disease, pregnancy or lactation. Used for diagnoses were clinical symptoms, serum thyroxine and TRAb, thyroid ultrasound and orbital computed tomography. Out of roughly 9.1 ml of fresh peripheral blood came the PBMCs.

Overall study results and limits: Blood held most thyroid clonotypes expanded above 0.001 frequency.

Sequencing was performed on blood. The TCR originated in a woman younger than 35 with Graves' hyperthyroidism that later progressed to Graves' ophthalmopathy. The chain joins TRBV12-3 or TRBV12-4 to TRBJ2-2, with D perhaps matching TRBD2 (5 bases). The CDR3, as DNA: TGTGCCAGCAGTTTCGCGGGCACGAACACCGGGGAGCTGTTTTTT. It translates to CASSFAGTNTGELFF.